This TCR beta chain was identified in a study of technical replicates of blood from a handful of donors. The length of the CDR3 is 16 residues. In germline, CDR1 is SGHDT, CDR2 YYEEEE. The J segment lost 13 bases and the V segment lost 0 bases, leaving 10 bases of the junction unmatched. Sequencing used immunoSEQ multiplex PCR; TCRdb keeps in-frame clones, though not all of them. The table records tens of thousands of clones, roughly 89% of them present only once. The TCR comes from a human donor in good health. Some clones in this sample may be carry-over from other donors' samples. The sample taken for sequencing was T cells isolated from PBMCs. The chain joins TRBV5-6 to TRBJ1-6; 10 positions agree with TRBD1. The CDR3 DNA is TGTGCCAGCAGCTTGGGGACAGGGGGTATCTATGGCCCCCTCCACTTT. Its translation: CASSLGTGGIYGPLHF.